A selection of T cell receptor beta chains follows, all from one sample in a study of T cells expressing NK-cell markers. TCRdb reanalyzed the 5' RACE reads, giving one entry per CDR3 protein sequence and no DNA. The record lists a few hundred thousand distinct CDR3 sequences, of which the ten most abundant hold 5.2%. Material: blood T cells: a sorted CD56 or NKG2C T cell subset, CD4+ or CD8+ T cells, or bulk PBMC T cells (not recorded which). The receptors originated from a man aged 18 to 69 in good health. Both conserved end residues are part of each CDR3.

V gene	J gene	CDR3 protein
TRBV7-8	TRBJ2-5	CASSQLRRSSGGSETQYF
TRBV28	TRBJ2-7	CASSYRLAHRSYEQYF
TRBV12-3/TRBV12-4	TRBJ1-2	CASSQRTGLAGYTF
TRBV5-1	TRBJ2-7	CASSLVAGATYYEQYF
TRBV15	TRBJ1-6	CATTRSRKNSPLHF
TRBV9	TRBJ2-3	CASSVVGTPTDTQYF
TRBV20-1	TRBJ2-7	CSARDRSLKSTEQYF
TRBV18	TRBJ2-3	CASSPDLLASTDTQYF
TRBV20-1	TRBJ1-1	CSAVGARPGRTEAFF
TRBV29-1	TRBJ1-2	CSVDRGVNYGYTF
TRBV4-2	TRBJ1-2	CASSQDRNRALGGYTF
TRBV28	TRBJ1-2	CASNRGVYGYTF
TRBV4-1	TRBJ2-2	CASSRRENTGELFF
TRBV6-5	TRBJ2-1	CASSSRGGRNEQFF
TRBV6-1	TRBJ2-3	CASSALAVDTQYF
TRBV20-1	TRBJ1-3	CSARGIGRVYGNTIYF
TRBV20-1	TRBJ2-7	CSAWTGGRGNEQYF
TRBV2	TRBJ2-1	CASQRGSYNEQFF
TRBV7-6	TRBJ2-2	CASTQRGSRAGELFF
TRBV5-1	TRBJ2-2	CASSFATGSVGELFF
TRBV3-1	TRBJ2-1	CASSQGILALRDNEQFF
TRBV12-3/TRBV12-4	TRBJ2-3	CASSSTPTSRGTDTQYF
TRBV19	TRBJ1-6	CASSTGRIHNSPLHF
TRBV12-3/TRBV12-4	TRBJ1-2	CASSFGMRPNYGYTF
TRBV6-5	TRBJ2-5	CASSNVRRGGRETQYF
TRBV6-2/TRBV6-3	TRBJ2-2	CASRKLAGANTGELFF
TRBV19	TRBJ2-4	CASSRRVRDGNIQYF
TRBV2	TRBJ2-1	CASSEWLADSYNEQFF
TRBV20-1	TRBJ2-7	CSARRGINEQYF
TRBV12-3/TRBV12-4	TRBJ1-2	CASSSDRGKRGYTF
TRBV12-3/TRBV12-4	TRBJ1-2	CASSPRDRGLGGYTF
TRBV11-3	TRBJ2-2	CASSPWYRVVTGELFF
TRBV2	TRBJ2-3	CASIPLGGASTDTQYF
TRBV5-1	TRBJ2-7	CASSLDGGQGYEQYF
TRBV18	TRBJ2-7	CASSPLQVSDEQYF
TRBV7-9	TRBJ1-5	CASSPSRGGNQPQHF
TRBV28	TRBJ1-1	CASRLGTVVNTEAFF
TRBV18	TRBJ2-5	CASSRLEKETQYF
TRBV7-3	TRBJ2-1	CASSLNRVDNEQFF
TRBV29-1	TRBJ2-1	CSVDRSDEQFF
TRBV5-1	TRBJ1-1	CASSDLRGLRAFF
TRBV27	TRBJ2-7	CASSGGTGTSGGLYYEQYF
TRBV18	TRBJ2-5	CASSPELAGFRSQETQYF
TRBV20-1	TRBJ2-7	CSARERTGSSYEQYF
TRBV20-1	TRBJ1-6	CSARVGAEDSPLHF
TRBV7-7	TRBJ2-2	CASSPTGNTGELFF
TRBV12-3/TRBV12-4	TRBJ2-5	CASSFLPGGKETQYF
TRBV5-1	TRBJ2-2	CASSRRQGWTGELFF
TRBV7-2	TRBJ2-3	CASSLGTSVSTDTQYF
TRBV27	TRBJ2-5	CASRYSGGVETQYF
TRBV15	TRBJ2-2	CATSREAGPPRGGELFF